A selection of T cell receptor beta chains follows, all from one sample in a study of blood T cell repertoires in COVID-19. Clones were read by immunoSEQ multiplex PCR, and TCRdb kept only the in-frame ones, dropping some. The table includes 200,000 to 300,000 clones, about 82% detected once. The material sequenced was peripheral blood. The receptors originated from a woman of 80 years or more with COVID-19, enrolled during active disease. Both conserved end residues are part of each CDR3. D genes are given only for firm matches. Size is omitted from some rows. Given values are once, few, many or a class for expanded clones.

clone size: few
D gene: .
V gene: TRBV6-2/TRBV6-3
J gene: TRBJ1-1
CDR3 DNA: TGTGCCAGCAGTGAGATCCCCCAGGGGAGGAACACTGAAGCTTTCTTT
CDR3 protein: CASSEIPQGRNTEAFF

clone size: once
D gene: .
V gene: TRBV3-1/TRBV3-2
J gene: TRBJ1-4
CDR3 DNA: TGTGCCAGCACCTTCTCGAGGCCCACTAATGAAAAACTGTTTTTT
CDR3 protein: CASTFSRPTNEKLFF

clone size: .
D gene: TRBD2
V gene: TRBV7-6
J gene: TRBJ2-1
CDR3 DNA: TGTGCCAGCAGCAATGGACTAGCAGCCTACAATGAGCAGTTCTTC
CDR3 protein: CASSNGLAAYNEQFF

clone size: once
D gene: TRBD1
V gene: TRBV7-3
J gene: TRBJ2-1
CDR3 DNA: TGTGCCAGCAGCCAGGGACAGGGGGCGTACAATGAGCAGTTCTTC
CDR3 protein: CASSQGQGAYNEQFF

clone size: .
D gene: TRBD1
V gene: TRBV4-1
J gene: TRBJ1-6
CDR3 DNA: TGCGCCAGCAGCCAAGAGCAGAGGACAGGTAATTCACCCCTCCACTTT
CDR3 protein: CASSQEQRTGNSPLHF

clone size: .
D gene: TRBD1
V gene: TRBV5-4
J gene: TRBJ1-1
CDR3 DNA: TGTGCCAGCAGCTGGGGACAGGGGGGGAACACTGAAGCTTTCTTT
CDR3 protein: CASSWGQGGNTEAFF

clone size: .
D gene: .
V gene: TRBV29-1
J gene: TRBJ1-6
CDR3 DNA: TGCAGCGCGTCCTCCCCGGGTGGTCAATCACCCCTCCACTTT
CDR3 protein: CSASSPGGQSPLHF

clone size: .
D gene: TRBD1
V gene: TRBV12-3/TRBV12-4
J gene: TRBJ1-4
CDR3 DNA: TGTGCCAGCAGTTTCGGAGGGGGCAAAAAACTGTTTTTT
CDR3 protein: CASSFGGGKKLFF

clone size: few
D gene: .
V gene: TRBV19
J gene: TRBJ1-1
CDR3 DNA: TGTGCCAGTACCTGGACCGGGGACACTGAAGCTTTCTTT
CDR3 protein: CASTWTGDTEAFF

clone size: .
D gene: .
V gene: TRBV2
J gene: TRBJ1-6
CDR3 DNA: TGTGCCAGCAGTGGACAGGTATCGTCAAATTCACCCCTCCACTTT
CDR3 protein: CASSGQVSSNSPLHF

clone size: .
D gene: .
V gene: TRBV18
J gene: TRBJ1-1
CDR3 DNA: TGTGCCAGCTCACCACAAGGGGACACTGAAGCTTTCTTT
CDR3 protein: CASSPQGDTEAFF

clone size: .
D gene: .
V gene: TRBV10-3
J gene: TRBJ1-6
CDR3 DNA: TGTGCCATCAGGGCGGACAGTTATAATTCACCCCTCCACTTT
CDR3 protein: CAIRADSYNSPLHF

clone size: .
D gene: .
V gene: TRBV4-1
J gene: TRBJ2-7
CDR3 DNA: TGCGCCAGCAGCCAAGATCGTATAGCTTCCTACGAGCAGTACTTC
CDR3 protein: CASSQDRIASYEQYF

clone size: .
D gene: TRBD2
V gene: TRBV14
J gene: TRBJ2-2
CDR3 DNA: TGTGCCAGCAGCCAAGCACTAGCGGCGAACACCGGGGAGCTGTTTTTT
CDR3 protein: CASSQALAANTGELFF

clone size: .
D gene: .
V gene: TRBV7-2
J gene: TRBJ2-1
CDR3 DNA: TGTGCCAGCAGCTGGAGCTCCTACAATGAGCAGTTCTTC
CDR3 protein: CASSWSSYNEQFF

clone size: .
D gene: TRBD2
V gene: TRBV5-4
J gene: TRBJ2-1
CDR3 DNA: TGTGCCAGCAGCCCCCCGAGCGGGGGCCGGAATGAGCAGTTCTTC
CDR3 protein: CASSPPSGGRNEQFF

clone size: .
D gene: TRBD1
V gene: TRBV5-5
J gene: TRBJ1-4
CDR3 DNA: TGTGCCAGCAGCCGGGACAGGAGAAATGAAAAACTGTTTTTT
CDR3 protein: CASSRDRRNEKLFF